This is a list of T cell receptor beta chains from one sample in a study of early T cells in non-severe SARS-CoV-2 infection. TCRdb recomputed calls from the 5' RACE reads with MiXCR, one row per CDR3 protein. The sample comprises around 77,000 distinct CDR3 sequences, 12% of which are singletons, and roughly 15% rests with the top ten. Sequencing was performed on whole blood, taken at baseline. These receptors all come from an adult who was a healthcare worker with PCR-confirmed SARS-CoV-2 infection or an uninfected control (not recorded which). The donor label of this sample is uncertain. Each CDR3 is given without its conserved first and last residue. Each record gives: CDR3 length, J gene, V gene, CDR3 protein.

length: 10
J: TRBJ2-3
V: TRBV30
CDR3: AWSGDQITQY

length: 11
J: TRBJ1-2
V: TRBV5-1
CDR3: ASSLSSGYGYT

length: 10
J: TRBJ2-1
V: TRBV3-1
CDR3: ASSQVYDEQF

length: 12
J: TRBJ2-7
V: TRBV3-1
CDR3: ASSQGSTSREWY

length: 10
J: TRBJ2-5
V: TRBV7-6
CDR3: ASSLAAETQY

length: 14
J: TRBJ1-1
V: TRBV5-1
CDR3: ASSPRGVGAGTEAF

length: 14
J: TRBJ2-1
V: TRBV20-1
CDR3: SASKLLEFRYNEQF

length: 13
J: TRBJ2-3
V: TRBV20-1
CDR3: SALLSGKSTDTQY

length: 12
J: TRBJ2-7
V: TRBV6-6
CDR3: ASSYGTVLGEQY

length: 12
J: TRBJ2-1
V: TRBV10-3
CDR3: AIRDISSYNEQF

length: 11
J: TRBJ2-7
V: TRBV29-1
CDR3: SVDGGAGDEQY

length: 14
J: TRBJ1-3
V: TRBV7-2
CDR3: ASSLPLGVTGNTIY

length: 13
J: TRBJ2-3
V: TRBV12-3/TRBV12-4
CDR3: ASSISGSLTDTQY

length: 11
J: TRBJ1-1
V: TRBV6-5
CDR3: ASSMGRDTEAF

length: 12
J: TRBJ1-2
V: TRBV11-1
CDR3: ASSPGQGAYGYT

length: 9
J: TRBJ2-1
V: TRBV3-1
CDR3: ASSRAGDEF

length: 14
J: TRBJ2-2
V: TRBV12-5
CDR3: ASGLPPGTFTGELF

length: 13
J: TRBJ2-1
V: TRBV6-1
CDR3: ASSDETGKGDEQF

length: 12
J: TRBJ2-3
V: TRBV7-9
CDR3: ASSLGLAQDTQY

length: 13
J: TRBJ2-2
V: TRBV7-3
CDR3: ASSLGPPSTGELF

length: 11
J: TRBJ2-2
V: TRBV12-3/TRBV12-4
CDR3: ASSSILTGELF

length: 11
J: TRBJ2-7
V: TRBV7-6
CDR3: ASSAGRPYEQY

length: 11
J: TRBJ1-1
V: TRBV11-2
CDR3: ASSVRGGTEAF

length: 11
J: TRBJ2-5
V: TRBV9
CDR3: ASSVALVETQY

length: 12
J: TRBJ1-2
V: TRBV7-6
CDR3: ASSLASGIEGYT

length: 13
J: TRBJ2-2
V: TRBV30
CDR3: AWGRRLENTGELF

length: 13
J: TRBJ1-6
V: TRBV6-6
CDR3: ASIRGSSYNSPLH

length: 12
J: TRBJ2-1
V: TRBV12-3/TRBV12-4
CDR3: ASSLRLAGNEQF

length: 11
J: TRBJ2-7
V: TRBV29-1
CDR3: SVILPPGYEQY

length: 14
J: TRBJ2-1
V: TRBV7-6
CDR3: ASSLYRYQTANEQF

length: 12
J: TRBJ1-5
V: TRBV12-3/TRBV12-4
CDR3: ASSYTGGDQPQH